This entry lists 17 T cell receptor beta chains sequenced from one sample in a study of beta chain features in type 1 diabetes. cDNA synthesis used the whole RNA isolate, giving expressed TCRB sequences. Profiling relied on immunoSEQ multiplex PCR, and the TCRdb table lists in-frame clones only, not all of them. The data contain around 240,000 clones, 9.6% of them seen just once; the ten biggest clones take up around 0.037%. Sequencing input: naive CD4+ T cells from blood. These receptors all stem from a young woman in good health.

This clone appeared many times. V usage is TRBV23-1 and J usage is TRBJ1-6; a weak D match, TRBD1 (5 bases). TRBV23-1 is flagged as an ORF with uncertain function. The germline V and J ends were trimmed by 0 bases and 8 bases, with 14 bases remaining between them. This CDR3 has 16 residues. The CDR3 DNA reads TGCGCCAGCAGTCAATCACCAGGGCCGGTTGATTCACCCCTCCACTTT. Its protein product is CASSQSPGPVDSPLHF.

The rearrangement uses TRBV5-1 and TRBJ1-1; TRBD1 aligns across 7 bases. This CDR3 has 15 amino acids. Germline V gene data show CDR1 as SGHRS and CDR2 as YFSETQ. V shed 4 bases, J shed 4 bases, and the junction held 10 bases outside the gene matches. CDR3 DNA sequence: TGCGCCAGCAGCCGGGGGCTGACAGGGAGCACTGAAGCTTTCTTT. Protein sequence: CASSRGLTGSTEAFF.

J is TRBJ1-5 and V is TRBV9; no clear D. Trimming removed 0 bases from V and 0 bases from J, with 4 bases in between. The CDR3 is 14 residues long. Looked up from germline, CDR1 is SGDLS and CDR2 is YYNGEE. This chain's CDR3 is CASSVDNSNQPQHF. DNA for the CDR3: TGTGCCAGCAGCGTAGACAATAGCAATCAGCCCCAGCATTTT.

DNA for the CDR3: TGTGCCTGGAGTGTATATGGGGCTAATGGCTACACCTTC. Its protein is CAWSVYGANGYTF. This rearrangement joins TRBV30 to TRBJ1-2, with a tentative D call TRBD1 (5 bases). This CDR3 is 13 amino acids long. Between the trimmed V and J ends, which lost 0 bases and 6 bases, there was a span of 11 bases. Per the germline V gene, CDR1 is GTSNPN and CDR2 is SVGIG (reference sequence).

This clone is a singleton in its sample. V gene TRBV6-6 combines with J gene TRBJ2-1; a possible D gene is TRBD1 (6 bases). The CDR3 is 15 residues long. CDR1 MNHNY and CDR2 SVGAGI come from the germline V gene (reference sequence). V was shortened by 0 bases and J by 7 bases, with 13 bases between the two germline ends. CDR3 bases: TGTGCCAGCAGTTACTCCAGGGGCGTGGGGAATGAGCAGTTCTTC. This sequence encodes CASSYSRGVGNEQFF.

V usage is TRBV5-1 and J usage is TRBJ2-3; 8 bases map to TRBD2. V lost 3 bases to trimming and J lost 2 bases; unmatched junction nucleotides: 5. The CDR3 is 15 amino acids. CDR1 is SGHRS, CDR2 YFSETQ, per germline. The CDR3 DNA reads TGCGCCAGCAGCTATGGTAGCGGGGCCACAGATACGCAGTATTTT. This translates into CASSYGSGATDTQYF.

This chain's CDR3 is CATSRDRGVYEQYF. CDR3 nucleotide sequence: TGTGCCACCAGCAGGGACAGGGGGGTCTACGAGCAGTACTTC. The V and J genes are TRBV15 and TRBJ2-7, with 10 positions matching TRBD1. The CDR3 sequence is 14 residues long. Trimming removed 3 bases from V and 3 bases from J; junction bases left unmatched: 2. Germline V CDR1 and CDR2: LNHNV, YYDKDF (reference sequence).

The chain uses TRBV6-5 and TRBJ1-1, with D possibly TRBD1 on 6 matching bases. Germline CDR1 and CDR2: MNHEY and SVGAGI. The V end was cut by 4 bases, the J end by 0 bases, with 12 bases between. The CDR3 runs 15 residues. Here the CDR3 reads CASSSLGGLNTEAFF. The CDR3 DNA reads as TGTGCCAGCAGTTCATTAGGGGGTCTGAACACTGAAGCTTTCTTT.

This clone was detected only a few times. The chain employs TRBV7-8 and TRBJ1-1, with D hard to call. Trimming left V 1 base short and J 8 bases short, with 11 bases between. CDR3 length equals 13 residues. Germline CDR1 and CDR2: SGHVS and FQNEAQ. DNA of the CDR3: TGTGCCAGCAGCTTAGGGCCCGAGGAGGAAGCTTTCTTT. Translation gives CASSLGPEEEAFF.

This clone has at least ten counts. This chain uses TRBV30 with TRBJ2-3, with D possibly matching TRBD1 (5 bases). The CDR3 is made up of 12 amino acids. Germline V gene sequence: CDR1 GTSNPN, CDR2 SVGIG (reference sequence). The V end was cut by 4 bases, the J end by 6 bases, with 11 bases between. The CDR3 region has the DNA TGTGCCTGGACACCCAGGGTGGATACGCAGTATTTT. This translates into CAWTPRVDTQYF.

The rearrangement joins TRBV6-1 to TRBJ2-3; D may be TRBD1 (5 bases). The CDR3 runs 16 residues. Germline CDR1 and CDR2: MNHNS and SASEGT. Trimming removed 1 base from V and 0 bases from J, with 11 bases in between. CDR3 DNA sequence: TGTGCCAGCAGTGAAGGGACATTACCTAGCACAGATACGCAGTATTTT. It translates to CASSEGTLPSTDTQYF.

This clone has just a few counts. The chain has TRBV6-6 and TRBJ1-5; D possibly corresponds to TRBD1 (6 bases). This CDR3 region has 15 residues. The V end lost 1 base, the J end lost 3 bases, and 10 bases lay between the germline ends. The germline CDR1 and CDR2 sequences are MNHNY and SVGAGI (reference sequence). The CDR3 bases are TGTGCCAGCAGTTACTTCGGGGGGCACAATCAGCCCCAGCATTTT. Translation gives CASSYFGGHNQPQHF.

This clone has just a few counts. This rearrangement joins TRBV6-1 to TRBJ2-1; 7 nucleotides align to TRBD2. Germline CDR1 MNHNS, CDR2 SASEGT. After removal of 9 bases from V and 3 bases from J, the junction contained 8 bases not matched to a gene. The CDR3 has 14 residues. The CDR3 DNA reads as TGTGCCAGTATACCGGGACTAAACTACAATGAGCAGTTCTTC. Protein: CASIPGLNYNEQFF.

This chain uses TRBV18 with TRBJ2-4; no definite D call. Trimming took off 3 bases at V and 0 bases at J, with 12 bases between the two ends. The CDR3 sequence is 16 residues long. Looked up from germline, CDR1 is KGHSH and CDR2 is LQKENI. The CDR3 bases are TGTGCCAGCTCACCCCGATCCGGTTTAGCCAAAAACATTCAGTACTTC. It encodes CASSPRSGLAKNIQYF.

This clone occurred a few times. The chain joins TRBV7-9 to TRBJ1-2; possibly TRBD1 for D (6 bases). This CDR3 has 13 amino acids. CDR1 and CDR2 (germline): SEHNR, FQNEAQ (reference sequence). Trimming shortened V by 0 bases and J by 7 bases, and 9 bases separated the two germline ends. CDR3 coding DNA: TGTGCCAGCAGCTTAGCACAGGGTGGTGGCTACACCTTC. Residues: CASSLAQGGGYTF.

This clone has a handful of counts. The rearrangement joins TRBV6-5 to TRBJ1-5; 7 bases map to TRBD1. Per the germline V gene, CDR1 is MNHEY and CDR2 is SVGAGI. Trimming took 6 bases from V and 6 from J; bases not matched to a gene: 8. The CDR3 is 14 amino acids. The CDR3 DNA follows: TGTGCCAGCAGAGAGAGGGGGCGAGGTCAGCCCCAGCATTTT. Translation gives CASRERGRGQPQHF.

Only a few counts were recorded for this clone. CDR3 nucleotide sequence: TGCGCCAGCAGCTTGGGGGTCGCGGGCGGAGATACGCAGTATTTT. Protein: CASSLGVAGGDTQYF. The gene calls are TRBV5-1 and TRBJ2-3, with D possibly TRBD2 on 5 matching bases. Germline-derived CDR1 and CDR2 are SGHRS and YFSETQ. V was trimmed by 0 bases and J by 5 bases, leaving 13 bases between them. The CDR3 spans 15 residues.